This T cell receptor beta chain was observed in a study of shared clonotypes between healthy human individuals. Study-wide points: Deeper or shallower sequencing was expected to change how clonotypes are shared among donors. Memory subsets generally showed lower estimated richness than naive subsets.

The data were produced by immunoSEQ multiplex PCR, yet TCRdb's version contains in-frame clones alone and is incomplete. The data contain hundreds of thousands of clones, about 95% of them singletons. This clone has just one count. As yet, its antigen is unknown. Germline V gene data show CDR1 as MDHEN and CDR2 as SYDVKM. V was trimmed by 3 bases and J by 5 bases, leaving 16 bases between them. This CDR3 contains 15 residues. Positively selected for CCR7, the CD45RO-negative cells used as naive CD8 cells excluded terminally differentiated effector memory CD45RA+ cells. Every contributor of samples was a Caucasian grown-up residing in Nashville, Tennessee.

The TCR sequence derives from a woman aged 25-40 years in good health. Material for sequencing was naive CD8+ T cells sorted from blood. The rearrangement joins TRBV28 to TRBJ2-5, with D perhaps matching TRBD2 (5 bases). DNA of the CDR3: TGTGCCAGCAGTTTGGAAGAGGGAGTTGGCGAGACCCAGTACTTC. Encoded protein: CASSLEEGVGETQYF.